This TCR beta chain appears in the sequencing data of a study of blood T cell repertoires in COVID-19. Study summary: Researchers got acute and convalescent COVID-19 samples from the United States, Italy and Spain. PBMCs, B-cell-depleted T cells, or T cells provided the cDNA or gDNA that made up the material.

Per the original methods: It was from reference gene primer amplification that nucleated cell counts were estimated. Data came from immunoSEQ multiplex PCR; TCRdb stores just in-frame clones and leaves some out. V and J calls and clone size are those listed in that table; D and trimming were worked out from the DNA. The sample yields about 190,000 clones, 75% to 90% seen once. This clone appeared once. The CDR3 has 16 residues. V was pared by 3 bases and J by 7 bases, with 10 bases of the junction left unmatched. Germline CDR1 SGHDT, CDR2 YYEEEE. Sequenced sample: peripheral blood. This sequence was found in a man aged 25 to 40 with acute or convalescent COVID-19. The chain carries TRBV5-6 and TRBJ1-2; 12 bases are shared with TRBD1. The CDR3 is CASSSALRDRGLGYTF. CDR3 nucleotide sequence: TGTGCCAGCAGCTCAGCCTTGAGGGACAGGGGGCTTGGCTACACCTTC.